What follows is one TCR beta chain and its context. This entry belongs to a study of T cell responses to AZD1222 COVID-19 vaccine. The CDR3 extends over 15 amino acids. The germline CDR1 and CDR2 sequences are MGHRA and YSYEKL. Trimming removed 3 bases from V and 4 bases from J, with 13 bases in between. Here immunoSEQ multiplex PCR was the method, and the copy in TCRdb shows in-frame clones only, minus some. The sample holds roughly 96,000 clones, about 89% seen once. This receptor was taken from an adult in good health. The rearrangement uses TRBV4-1 and TRBJ1-5; a possible D gene is TRBD1 (6 bases). Sequencing used peripheral blood, obtained on day 0 of AZD1222 vaccination. CDR3 loop: CASSHNRVGNQPQHF. The CDR3 DNA reads TGCGCCAGCAGCCATAACAGGGTTGGGAATCAGCCCCAGCATTTT.